This T cell receptor beta chain was identified during a study of blood T cell repertoires in COVID-19. TCRdb keeps only in-frame clones here, not all; method: immunoSEQ multiplex PCR. There are around 170,000 clones in the sample; roughly four fifths occur only once, and approximately 6.5% lies in the top ten. There are 12 residues in the CDR3. Germline CDR1 KGHDR, CDR2 SFDVKD. Trimming took off 7 bases at V and 5 bases at J, with 9 bases between the two ends. The origin of this receptor is a woman aged 35 to 49 with acute or convalescent COVID-19. The material sequenced was peripheral blood. The chain recombines TRBV24-1 with TRBJ2-3, with a tentative D call TRBD2 (6 bases). The CDR3 sequence: CATSGGRDTQYF. As DNA, the CDR3 is TGTGCCACCAGCGGGGGACGAGATACGCAGTATTTT.